The 16 T cell receptor beta chains below were found in one sample sequenced in a study of T cell changes during pregnancy in multiple sclerosis. Sequencing used immunoSEQ multiplex PCR; TCRdb keeps in-frame clones, though not all of them. Of around 75,000 clones in the sample, roughly 90% are singletons; the top ten hold around 0.96%. The source was peripheral blood, collected in the first trimester of pregnancy. These receptor sequences come from a female donor in good health, enrolled as a control in a pregnancy study.

This clone has just one count. The V and J genes are TRBV6-1 and TRBJ2-3; weak D call: TRBD1 (5 bases). The CDR3 length is 14 residues. Trimming cost V 6 bases and J 6 bases, with 16 bases left between them. Germline CDR1 and CDR2: MNHNS and SASEGT. Here the CDR3 DNA reads TGTGCCAGCAGACAGGCCCGGGCAGGGGATACGCAGTATTTT. Translated, it gives CASRQARAGDTQYF.

V usage is TRBV15 and J usage is TRBJ2-5; D not resolved. Trimming removed 0 bases at V and 4 bases at J, with 18 bases between. The germline V gene encodes CDR1 LNHNV and CDR2 YYDKDF (reference sequence). This CDR3 contains 17 residues. Here the CDR3 reads CATSRDLFGWSGETQYF. In nucleotides, the CDR3 is TGTGCCACCAGCAGAGATCTTTTCGGTTGGAGTGGAGAGACCCAGTACTTC.

The J gene is TRBJ1-4, the V gene TRBV2; TRBD1 aligns across 11 bases. This CDR3 has 18 residues. Germline CDR1 SNHLY, CDR2 FYNNEI. Unmatched junction bases numbered 5, after V lost 2 bases and J lost 0 bases. CDR3 bases: TGTGCCAGCAGTGAACGGACAGGGGGCCAAGCAACTAATGAAAAACTGTTTTTT. It is translated as CASSERTGGQATNEKLFF.

The CDR3 DNA reads as TGTGCCTGGAGTTACAGGGAAGCTTTCTTT. Translating gives CAWSYREAFF. This sequence joins TRBV30 and TRBJ1-1; D may be TRBD1 (5 bases). Germline-derived CDR1 and CDR2 are GTSNPN and SVGIG (reference sequence). The CDR3 covers 10 residues. Trimming stripped 2 bases from V and 8 bases from J, with 6 bases between.

V and J are TRBV6-5 and TRBJ1-5; weak D call: TRBD1 (6 bases). The V and J ends lost 1 base and 6 bases respectively, with 10 bases between them. The CDR3 consists of 14 residues. Germline CDR1 reads MNHEY; CDR2 reads SVGAGI. CDR3 coding DNA: TGTGCCAGCAGTTACTGGGGGCCTGGTCAGCCCCAGCATTTT. Translated: CASSYWGPGQPQHF.

CDR3: CASSLDGGASEKLFF. In nucleotides, the CDR3 is TGCGCCAGCAGCTTGGATGGGGGGGCGAGTGAAAAACTGTTTTTT. The chain uses TRBV5-1 and TRBJ1-4, with D perhaps matching TRBD1 (6 bases). The V end was cut by 0 bases, the J end by 7 bases, with 13 bases between. Germline CDR1 reads SGHRS; CDR2 reads YFSETQ. The CDR3 spans 15 residues.

The V and J genes are TRBV4-3 and TRBJ2-1; a possible D gene is TRBD1 (5 bases). The length of the CDR3 is 22 residues. Trimming took off 1 base at V and 3 bases at J, with 31 bases between the two ends. The V gene's germline CDR1 is LGHNA and CDR2 YSLEER. This CDR3 reads CASSQGKTRLVRWVGLYNEQFF. The CDR3 DNA is TGCGCCAGCAGCCAAGGGAAAACGCGGCTAGTTAGGTGGGTGGGGCTCTACAATGAGCAGTTCTTC.

This chain joins TRBV9 and TRBJ1-2; a possible D gene is TRBD1 (5 bases). Trimming took off 4 bases at V and 7 bases at J, with 20 bases between the two ends. Germline CDR1 and CDR2: SGDLS and YYNGEE. CDR3 length: 15 residues. DNA for the CDR3: TGTGCCAGCAGCTCCCGTGGGGCCCCTGAAGGTGGCTACACCTTC. Protein: CASSSRGAPEGGYTF.

CDR3 nucleotide sequence: TGTGCCACCAGCAGAGAGGCAGACTCCTTTTCACCCCTCCACTTT. It translates to CATSREADSFSPLHF. V and J are TRBV15 and TRBJ1-6; D not certain. V lost 0 bases to trimming and J lost 9 bases, with 12 bases between them. The germline CDR1 and CDR2 sequences are LNHNV and YYDKDF (reference sequence). CDR3 length equals 15 residues.

The J gene is TRBJ1-5, the V gene TRBV28; D is undetermined. Trimming stripped 0 bases from V and 10 bases from J, with 10 bases between. Germline CDR1 MDHEN, CDR2 SYDVKM. The CDR3 sequence is 13 residues long. The CDR3 nucleotides are TGTGCCAGCAGTTTATGGGCTTCAGTACCCCAGCATTTT. The encoded protein is CASSLWASVPQHF.

J is TRBJ1-3 and V is TRBV7-2; weak D call: TRBD1 (5 bases). Trimming left V 2 bases short and J 4 bases short, with 18 bases between. The CDR3 is 17 residues long. Looked up from germline, CDR1 is SGHTA and CDR2 is FQGNSA. The DNA of the CDR3 is TGTGCCAGCAGCTTATGGCAGGGCGCAGCAGGCGGAAACACCATATATTTT. Encoded protein: CASSLWQGAAGGNTIYF.

With regard to this clone: Mismatch with germline at one junction end may stem from a read error. The chain is built from TRBV7-7 and TRBJ2-5; D is undetermined. CDR1 is SSHAT, CDR2 FNYEAQ, per germline (reference sequence). The CDR3 has 15 residues. CDR3 amino acids: CASSVGRVQGETQYF. The CDR3 bases are TGTGCTAGCAGCGTCGGCCGGGTCCAAGGAGAGACCCAGTACTTC.

This chain connects TRBV30 to TRBJ2-6; TRBD2 aligns across 8 bases. There are 21 residues in the CDR3. Trimming at V came to 2 bases and at J to 0 bases, leaving 18 bases not matched to a gene. Per the germline V gene, CDR1 is GTSNPN and CDR2 is SVGIG (reference sequence). Here the CDR3 DNA reads TGTGCCTGGAGTAGGGAAGCGGGAGTAAAATTTTTCAACTCTGGGGCCAACGTCCTGACTTTC. This codes for CAWSREAGVKFFNSGANVLTF.

The chain carries TRBV6-5 and TRBJ2-7, with 9 bases identical to TRBD1. The V segment lost 4 bases and the J segment 4 bases; nucleotides outside the gene matches: 8. Germline CDR1 reads MNHEY; CDR2 reads SVGAGI. The CDR3 has 15 amino acids. CDR3 in amino acids: CASSSAGTGIYEQYF. CDR3 DNA sequence: TGTGCCAGCAGTTCCGCCGGGACAGGGATTTACGAGCAGTACTTC.

This clone occurred once. V gene TRBV11-3 combines with J gene TRBJ2-7, with 7 bases identical to TRBD1. This CDR3 is built from 14 residues. Germline V gives CDR1 SGHNT, CDR2 YENEEA. Germline trimming cut 5 bases from V and 6 bases from J; bases unmatched to any gene: 10. The CDR3 sequence: CASSAPGQHREQYF. CDR3 DNA: TGTGCCAGCAGCGCACCGGGACAGCATCGCGAGCAGTACTTC.

The rearrangement links TRBV6-6 to TRBJ1-2; tentatively, D is TRBD1 (5 bases). The CDR3 consists of 14 residues. From germline, CDR1 is MNHNY and CDR2 SVGAGI (reference sequence). V was trimmed by 4 bases and J by 10 bases, leaving 19 bases between them. The CDR3 bases are TGTGCCAGCAGTTTATCCGGGGGGAGCCTTATCTACACCTTC. Translated, it gives CASSLSGGSLIYTF.